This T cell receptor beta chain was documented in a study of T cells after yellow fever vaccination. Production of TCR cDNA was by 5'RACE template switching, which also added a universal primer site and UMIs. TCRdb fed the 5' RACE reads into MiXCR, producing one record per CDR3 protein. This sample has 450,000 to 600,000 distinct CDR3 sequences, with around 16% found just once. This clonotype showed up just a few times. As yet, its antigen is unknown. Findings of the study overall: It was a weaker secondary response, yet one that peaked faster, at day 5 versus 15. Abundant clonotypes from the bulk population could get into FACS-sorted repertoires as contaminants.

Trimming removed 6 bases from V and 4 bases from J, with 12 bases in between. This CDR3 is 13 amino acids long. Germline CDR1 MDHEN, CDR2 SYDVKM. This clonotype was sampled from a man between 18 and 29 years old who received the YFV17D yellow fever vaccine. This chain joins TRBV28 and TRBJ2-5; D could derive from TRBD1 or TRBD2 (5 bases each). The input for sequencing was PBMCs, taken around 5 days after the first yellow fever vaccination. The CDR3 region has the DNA TGTGCCAGCAGGGTACCGAGGGGAGAGACCCAGTACTTC. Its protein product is CASRVPRGETQYF.